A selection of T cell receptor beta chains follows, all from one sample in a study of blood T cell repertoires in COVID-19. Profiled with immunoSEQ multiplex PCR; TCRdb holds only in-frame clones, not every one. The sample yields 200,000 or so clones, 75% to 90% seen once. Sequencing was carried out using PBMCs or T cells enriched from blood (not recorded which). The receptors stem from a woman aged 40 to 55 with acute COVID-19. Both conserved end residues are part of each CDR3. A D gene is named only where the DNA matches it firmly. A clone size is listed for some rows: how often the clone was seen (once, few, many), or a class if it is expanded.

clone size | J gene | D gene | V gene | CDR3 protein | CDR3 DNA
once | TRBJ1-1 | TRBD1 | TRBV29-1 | CSVSSGTGDEAFF | TGCAGCGTTTCGTCCGGGACAGGGGATGAAGCTTTCTTT
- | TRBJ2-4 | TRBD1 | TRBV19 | CASSVKQGAHIQYF | TGTGCCAGTAGTGTTAAACAGGGGGCGCACATTCAGTACTTC
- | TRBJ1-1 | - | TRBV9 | CASSVAPEEAEAFF | TGTGCCAGCAGCGTAGCGCCCGAGGAGGCTGAAGCTTTCTTT
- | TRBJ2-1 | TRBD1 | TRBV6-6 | CASSYQGTGGNEQFF | TGTGCCAGCAGTTATCAGGGGACAGGGGGCAATGAGCAGTTCTTC
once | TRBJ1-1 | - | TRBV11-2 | CASSPRGSLMNTEAFF | TGTGCCAGCAGCCCTCGGGGGAGCTTGATGAACACTGAAGCTTTCTTT
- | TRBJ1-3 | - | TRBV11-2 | CASSLLTGSSGNTIYF | TGTGCCAGCAGCTTGTTGACTGGAAGCTCTGGAAACACCATATATTTT
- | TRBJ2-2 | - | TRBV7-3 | CASSFGGTGELFF | TGTGCCAGCAGCTTTGGAGGGACCGGGGAGCTGTTTTTT
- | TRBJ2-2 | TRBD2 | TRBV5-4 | CASSPELRGTFNGELFF | TGTGCCAGCAGCCCTGAACTGCGGGGGACGTTTAACGGGGAGCTGTTTTTT
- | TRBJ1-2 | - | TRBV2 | CASSEGSRRRGYGYTF | TGTGCCAGCAGTGAAGGTTCGCGGCGCAGGGGTTACGGCTACACCTTC
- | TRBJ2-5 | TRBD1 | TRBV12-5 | CASGLGQGQTQYF | TGTGCTAGTGGTTTGGGACAGGGACAGACCCAGTACTTC
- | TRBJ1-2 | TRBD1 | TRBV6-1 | CASSEDLWDRTF | TGTGCCAGCAGTGAAGACCTTTGGGACAGGACCTTC
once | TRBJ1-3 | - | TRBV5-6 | CASSLAGHPAWNTIYF | TGTGCCAGCAGCTTGGCCGGACACCCCGCGTGGAACACCATATATTTT
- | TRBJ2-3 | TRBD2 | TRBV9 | CASSGKTSGGPDTQYF | TGTGCCAGCAGCGGGAAGACTAGCGGGGGGCCAGATACGCAGTATTTT
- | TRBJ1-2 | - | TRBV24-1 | CATSDVEGLSYTF | TGTGCCACCAGTGACGTGGAGGGGTTGAGCTACACCTTC
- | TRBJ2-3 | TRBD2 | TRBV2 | CASRASGGATDTQYF | TGTGCCAGCAGGGCCTCGGGGGGGGCCACAGATACGCAGTATTTT
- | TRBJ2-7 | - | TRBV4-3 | CASSQASSGAYEQYF | TGCGCCAGCAGCCAGGCCTCCTCGGGGGCCTACGAGCAGTACTTC
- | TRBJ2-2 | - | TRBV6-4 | CASSDTNTGELFF | TGTGCCAGCAGTGACACTAACACCGGGGAGCTGTTTTTT
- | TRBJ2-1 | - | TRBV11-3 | CASSLSRNEQFF | TGTGCCAGCAGCTTGTCTAGAAATGAGCAGTTCTTC
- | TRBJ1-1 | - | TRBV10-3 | CAISESQGVPEAFF | TGTGCCATCAGTGAGTCGCAGGGTGTCCCTGAAGCTTTCTTT
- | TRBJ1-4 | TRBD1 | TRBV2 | CASWDRGHGNEKLFF | TGTGCCAGCTGGGACAGGGGGCATGGTAATGAAAAACTGTTTTTT
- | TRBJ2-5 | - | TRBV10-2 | CATRGETQYF | TGCGCCACCCGGGGGGAGACCCAGTACTTC
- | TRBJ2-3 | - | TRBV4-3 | CASSQGPAPDTQYF | TGCGCCAGCAGCCAAGGGCCCGCACCAGATACGCAGTATTTT
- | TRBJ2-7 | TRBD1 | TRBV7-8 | CASSLVGTGGFYEQYF | TGTGCCAGCAGCTTAGTGGGGACAGGGGGCTTCTACGAGCAGTACTTC
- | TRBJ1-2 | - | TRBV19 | CASSIVTDYGYTF | TGTGCCAGTAGTATAGTAACAGACTATGGCTACACCTTC
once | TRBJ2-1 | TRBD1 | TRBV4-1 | CASSHRRDSRDNEQFF | TGCGCCAGCAGCCACCGCCGGGACAGCCGAGACAATGAGCAGTTCTTC
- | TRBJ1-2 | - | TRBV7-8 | CASSLTIPAGGYTF | TGTGCCAGCAGCCTCACGATCCCCGCCGGGGGCTACACCTTC
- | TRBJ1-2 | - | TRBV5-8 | CASSLIQRGYTF | TGTGCCAGCAGCTTGATCCAGCGGGGCTACACCTTC
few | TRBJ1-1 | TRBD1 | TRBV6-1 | CASSEAAGGGLNAFF | TGTGCCAGCAGTGAAGCGGCGGGAGGGGGCCTAAACGCTTTCTTT
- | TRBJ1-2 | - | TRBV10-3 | CAISETGPYGYTF | TGTGCCATCAGTGAGACAGGGCCCTATGGCTACACCTTC
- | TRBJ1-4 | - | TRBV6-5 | CASRDSGANEKLFF | TGTGCCAGCAGAGATTCGGGAGCGAATGAAAAACTGTTTTTT
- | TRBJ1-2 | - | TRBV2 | CASSDRAGNGYTF | TGTGCCAGCAGTGATCGTGCAGGGAATGGCTACACCTTC
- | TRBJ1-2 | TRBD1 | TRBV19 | CASSKQGPGGYTF | TGTGCCAGTAGCAAACAGGGGCCCGGTGGCTACACCTTC
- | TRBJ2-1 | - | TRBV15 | CATSRGGNEQFF | TGTGCCACCAGCAGAGGAGGAAATGAGCAGTTCTTC
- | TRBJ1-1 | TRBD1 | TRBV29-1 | CSGGTANTEAFF | TGCAGCGGCGGGACAGCGAACACTGAAGCTTTCTTT
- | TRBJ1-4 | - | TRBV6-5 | CASSYSNRVGNEKLFF | TGTGCCAGCAGTTACTCCAACAGGGTGGGCAATGAAAAACTGTTTTTT
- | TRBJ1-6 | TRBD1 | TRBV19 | CASTGQYNSPLHF | TGTGCCAGTACGGGACAGTATAATTCACCCCTCCACTTT
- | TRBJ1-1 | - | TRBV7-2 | CASSLEASLTRAFF | TGTGCCAGCAGCTTAGAGGCCAGCCTCACGAGGGCTTTCTTT
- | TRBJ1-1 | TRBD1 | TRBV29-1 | CSVNRGVGTEAFF | TGCAGCGTTAACAGGGGGGTGGGGACTGAAGCTTTCTTT
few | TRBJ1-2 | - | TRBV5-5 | CASSFREKSGYTF | TGTGCCAGCAGCTTCAGGGAAAAGTCTGGCTACACCTTC
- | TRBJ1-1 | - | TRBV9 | CASSVVPGPGDWTEAFF | TGTGCCAGCAGCGTAGTCCCCGGGCCAGGGGATTGGACTGAAGCTTTCTTT
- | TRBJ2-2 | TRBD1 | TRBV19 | CARNPSGQGSTGELFF | TGTGCCAGAAATCCTTCGGGACAGGGGTCGACCGGGGAGCTGTTTTTT
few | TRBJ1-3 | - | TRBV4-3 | CASSQSTSGNTIYF | TGCGCCAGCAGCCAGTCTACCTCTGGAAACACCATATATTTT
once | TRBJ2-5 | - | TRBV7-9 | CASSSLRQLARQETQYF | TGTGCCAGCAGCTCCCTGAGACAGTTGGCGAGACAAGAGACCCAGTACTTC
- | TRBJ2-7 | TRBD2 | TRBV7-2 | CASSQTSGGSYEQYF | TGTGCCAGCAGCCAGACTAGCGGGGGTTCCTACGAGCAGTACTTC
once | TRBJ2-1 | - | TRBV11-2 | CASSLMYGGNEQFF | TGTGCCAGCAGCTTAATGTATGGCGGGAATGAGCAGTTCTTC
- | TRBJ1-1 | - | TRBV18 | CASSSLQGNTEAFF | TGTGCCAGCTCATCCCTACAGGGGAACACTGAAGCTTTCTTT
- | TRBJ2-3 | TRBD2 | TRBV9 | CASSVLTSGGSGDTQYF | TGTGCCAGCAGCGTATTAACTAGCGGGGGGAGTGGGGATACGCAGTATTTT
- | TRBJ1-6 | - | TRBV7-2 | CASSLGGRLYNSPLHF | TGTGCCAGCAGCTTAGGGGGGCGCCTATATAATTCACCCCTCCACTTT
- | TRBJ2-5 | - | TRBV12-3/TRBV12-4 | CASSLGQRETQYF | TGTGCCAGCAGTTTAGGACAGAGGGAGACCCAGTACTTC
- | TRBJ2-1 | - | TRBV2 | CASILGPSSYNEQFF | TGTGCCAGCATTCTCGGTCCGAGCTCCTACAATGAGCAGTTCTTC
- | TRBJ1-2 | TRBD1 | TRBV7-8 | CASSTRTGTMSYTF | TGTGCCAGCAGCACCCGGACAGGGACTATGTCCTACACCTTC
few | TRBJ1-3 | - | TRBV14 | CASSLGRSGVNTIYF | TGTGCCAGCAGCCTAGGTCGGTCAGGGGTAAACACCATATATTTT
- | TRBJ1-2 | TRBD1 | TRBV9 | CAITLVGQGRGYTF | TGTGCCATCACACTTGTGGGACAGGGAAGAGGCTACACCTTC
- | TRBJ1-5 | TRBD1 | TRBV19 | CASRPQGESQPQHF | TGTGCCAGTCGTCCACAGGGGGAATCCCAGCCCCAGCATTTT